One sample yielded the 19 T cell receptor beta chains listed below, sequenced in a study of kidney transplant recipient with SARS-CoV-2 infection. TCRdb itself ran the reads through MiXCR, one entry per CDR3 protein. The sample lists roughly 250,000 distinct CDR3 sequences, 29% occurring once. Sequenced here: a blood sample, sampled at baseline and on roughly day 110 from a kidney transplant recipient. The receptor source for this set is a male patient younger than 45 who had COVID-19 and was a kidney transplant recipient. The graft donor may be the source of some T cells.

V is TRBV19 and J is TRBJ2-5, with 7 bases that match TRBD2. Germline V gives CDR1 LNHDA, CDR2 SQIVND (reference sequence). J was trimmed by 5 bases and V by 4 bases; bases with no gene match: 13. This CDR3 has 16 residues. DNA for the CDR3: TGTGCCAGTAGTAAATTCGCGGGAGTGGGTTGGGAGACCCAGTACTTC. As protein: CASSKFAGVGWETQYF. Combining the CDR3 with reference TRBV19 and TRBJ2-5 gives the whole variable domain DGGITQSPKYLFRKEGQNVTLSCEQNLNHDAMYWYRQDPGQGLRLIYYSQIVNDFQKGDIAEGYSVSREKKESFPLTVTSAQKNPTAFYLCASSKFAGVGWETQYFGPGTRLLVL.

To note about this clonotype: Possible read error: a much larger clone is one base away. The chain links TRBV6-4 to TRBJ1-2; D remains ambiguous. CDR1 and CDR2 from the germline V gene are MRHNA and SNTAGT. This CDR3 comprises 17 residues. The CDR3 sequence is CASSHLASHGKTYGYAF. The CDR3 nucleotides are TGTGCCAGCAGTCACCTAGCCTCACACGGAAAGACCTATGGCTACGCCTTC.

This clonotype was counted ten times or more. The chain joins TRBV2 to TRBJ2-7; 11 bases are shared with TRBD2. CDR3 length equals 14 residues. Germline-derived CDR1 and CDR2 are SNHLY and FYNNEI. Germline trimming cut 6 bases from V and 5 bases from J; bases unmatched to any gene: 6. The CDR3: CASRPSGRIHEQYF. The CDR3 bases are TGTGCCAGCAGACCTAGCGGGAGGATCCACGAGCAGTACTTC.

This clonotype has at least ten counts. The genes are TRBV5-3 and TRBJ1-2; D gene ambiguous. TRBV5-3 is labeled an ORF, and its function is uncertain. The length of the CDR3 is 16 residues. V lost 7 bases, J lost 4 bases, and 23 bases lay in between. The CDR3 coding sequence is TGTGCCAGACTATTCGTAGTGGTGAGAAAGACCTATGGCTACACCTTC. It specifies CARLFVVVRKTYGYTF.

This clonotype occurred many times. J is TRBJ1-1 and V is TRBV3-1, with D unclear. The CDR3 totals 13 residues. Trimming cost V 0 bases and J 5 bases, with 7 bases left between them. Germline loops: CDR1 LGHDT, CDR2 YNNKEL (reference sequence). CDR3 coding DNA: TGTGCCAGCAGCCAAGATCGGGCGACTGAAGCTTTCTTT. Protein sequence: CASSQDRATEAFF.

Concerning this clonotype itself: Just one base apart from a much larger clone, this may be a read error. The V and J genes are TRBV8-2 and TRBJ1-2. TRBV8-2 is shown as a pseudogene. The CDR3 consists of 16 residues. The CDR3 spells CGSSLHDSRKAYGYTF. The CDR3 coding sequence is TGTGGCAGTAGCCTACATGATAGCCGAAAGGCCTATGGCTACACCTTC.

This clonotype came up many times. J is TRBJ2-7 and V is TRBV12-3 or TRBV12-4, with 7 bases aligning to TRBD1. The CDR3 consists of 14 residues. The junction had 4 bases not matched to a gene; V was cut back by 3 bases and J by 2 bases. CDR3 DNA: TGTGCCAGCAGTTTTGGACAGGAGACCTACGAGCAGTACTTC. Its translation is CASSFGQETYEQYF.

V is TRBV12-3 or TRBV12-4 and J is TRBJ2-6; 9 nucleotides align to TRBD2. With V trimmed by 5 bases and J by 3 bases, 5 bases remained unmatched. The CDR3 is made up of 16 amino acids. CDR3 coding DNA: TGTGCCAGCAGTCGCGGGGGGGTCGGTGGGGCCAACGTCCTGACTTTC. Protein sequence: CASSRGGVGGANVLTF.

This clonotype came up many times. The chain has TRBV7-3 and TRBJ2-1, with D maybe TRBD2 (5 bases). The CDR3 is 13 amino acids. Germline loops: CDR1 SGHTA, CDR2 FQGTGA. The ends were cut back, 3 bases at V and 10 bases at J, with 13 bases in the middle. CDR3 amino acids: CASSFRGSWEQFF. The CDR3 coding sequence is TGTGCCAGCAGCTTCAGAGGGTCGTGGGAGCAGTTCTTC.

In regard to this clonotype: A read error may explain this, as a much larger clone is one base away. The chain couples TRBV6-5 to TRBJ1-2; D perhaps matches TRBD1 (5 bases). The CDR3 runs 13 residues. Trimming cost V 6 bases and J 7 bases, with 15 bases left between them. Per the germline V gene, CDR1 is MNHEY and CDR2 is SVGAGI. CDR3 amino acids: CASRSRVYCGYTF. CDR3 nucleotides: TGTGCCAGCAGGAGCAGGGTTTACTGTGGCTACACCTTC.

A note on this clonotype: Being one base from a much bigger clone, this may be a read error. The chain employs TRBV4-1 and TRBJ2-2; 7 nucleotides agree with TRBD2. This CDR3 is 16 amino acids long. CDR1 MGHRA and CDR2 YSYEKL come from the germline V gene. The CDR3 bases are TGCGCCAGCAGCCAGGGAGGGAGGGGTGGAGCCGGGGGGCTGTTTTTT. This translates into CASSQGGRGGAGGLFF.

Points on this clonotype: Given a much more abundant clone one base away, this may be a read error. CDR3 sequence (DNA): TGTGCCAGCAGCCGATGGGCCACCCTTCGAAAGACCTATGGCTACACCTTC. It codes for CASSRWATLRKTYGYTF. The genes are TRBV3-1 and TRBJ1-2; D gene unclear. V was trimmed by 4 bases and J by 4 bases, leaving 22 bases between them. This CDR3 has 17 residues. Per the germline V gene, CDR1 is LGHDT and CDR2 is YNNKEL (reference sequence).

J is TRBJ2-1 and V is TRBV4-1, with D perhaps assigned TRBD1 or TRBD2 (5 bases each). V shed 4 bases and J shed 7 bases, with 11 bases lying between them. CDR3 length: 13 amino acids. CDR1 and CDR2 (germline): MGHRA, YSYEKL. This CDR3 is CASSLPGPNEQFF. CDR3 coding DNA: TGCGCCAGCAGCCTTCCGGGGCCAAATGAGCAGTTCTTC.

This clonotype was counted ten times or more. V is TRBV5-1 and J is TRBJ1-1; D possibly corresponds to TRBD1 (6 bases). CDR3 length: 15 amino acids. Trimming stripped 0 bases from V and 4 bases from J, with 13 bases between. CDR1 SGHRS and CDR2 YFSETQ come from the germline V gene. CDR3 amino acids: CASSLAAGAGTEAFF. As DNA, the CDR3 is TGCGCCAGCAGCTTGGCCGCAGGGGCGGGCACTGAAGCTTTCTTT. The full variable domain, completed using reference TRBV5-1 and TRBJ1-1, is KAGVTQTPRYLIKTRGQQVTLSCSPISGHRSVSWYQQTPGQGLQFLFEYFSETQRNKGNFPGRFSGRQFSNSRSEMNVSTLELGDSALYLCASSLAAGAGTEAFFGQGTRLTVV.

There are a few counts of this clonotype. The V call is TRBV5-5, the J call TRBJ2-3; the D gene is possibly TRBD2 (5 bases). With 2 bases removed from V and 2 bases from J, the gap between germline ends came to 9 bases. The CDR3 is 14 amino acids. Germline CDR1 SGHKS, CDR2 YYEKEE (reference sequence). CDR3 loop: CASSLSRATDTQYF. CDR3 bases: TGTGCCAGCAGCTTATCGAGGGCCACAGATACGCAGTATTTT.

The chain links TRBV2 to TRBJ1-4, with 10 bases fitting TRBD1. J gave up 7 bases and V 4 bases, and 6 bases lay outside the gene matches. The CDR3 consists of 15 residues. Germline values: CDR1 SNHLY, CDR2 FYNNEI. CDR3 bases: TGTGCCAGCAGTGTGACAGGGGGCAATGGTGAAAAACTGTTTTTT. Encoded protein: CASSVTGGNGEKLFF.

This clonotype has at least ten counts. The gene calls are TRBV6-5 and TRBJ1-4, with TRBD1 as a possible D gene (5 bases). The germline CDR1 and CDR2 sequences are MNHEY and SVGAGI. CDR3 length equals 12 residues. V was shortened by 8 bases and J by 7 bases, with 11 bases between the two germline ends. The CDR3 DNA reads as TGTGCCAGCGGTAGGGGCGGTGAAAAACTGTTTTTT. It codes for CASGRGGEKLFF.

This clonotype has at least ten counts. The rearrangement uses TRBV29-1 and TRBJ1-5; the D gene is possibly TRBD1 (6 bases). V was shortened by 4 bases and J by 1 base, with 8 bases between the two germline ends. In germline, CDR1 is SQVTM, CDR2 ANQGSEA. The CDR3 runs to 13 residues. The CDR3 DNA is TGCAGCGTTGCAGGGGCCAGCAATCAGCCCCAGCATTTT. It codes for CSVAGASNQPQHF.

This clonotype showed up just once. Just one base apart from a much larger clone, this may be a read error. The chain has TRBV2 and TRBJ2-5; perhaps TRBD2 as D (5 bases). The CDR3 spans 12 residues. Germline loops: CDR1 SNHLY, CDR2 FYNNEI. Trimming stripped 7 bases from V and 11 bases from J, with 17 bases between. The CDR3 spells CASKVEVYVQYF. The CDR3 nucleotides are TGTGCCAGCAAGGTGGAGGTCTACGTGCAGTACTTC.